Each of the 12 T cell receptor beta chains below was sequenced from the same sample in a study of blood T cell repertoires in COVID-19. Generated by immunoSEQ multiplex PCR, the TCRdb table keeps only in-frame clones and is missing some. Of hundreds of thousands of clones in the sample, approximately 90% were seen once. The sequencing sample was made of PBMCs or T cells enriched from blood (not recorded which). Receptor source: a woman aged 18 to 35 who had recovered from COVID-19.

Worth noting for this clone: Germline is not matched at one junction end, which may reflect a read error. The V call is TRBV7-7, the J call TRBJ2-2; TRBD1 aligns across 8 bases. The CDR3 sequence is 13 residues long. Germline CDR1 reads SSHAT; CDR2 reads FNYEAQ (reference sequence). CDR3 nucleotide sequence: TGTGCTAGCAGCTTGGACAGGGCCGGGGAGCTGTTTTTT. It yields the protein CASSLDRAGELFF. The variable domain in full, completed from reference TRBV7-7 and TRBJ2-2, reads GAGVSQSPRYKVTKRGQDVTLRCDPISSHATLYWYQQALGQGPEFLTYFNYEAQPDKSGLPSDRFSAERPEGSISTLTIQRTEQRDSAMYRCASSLDRAGELFFGEGSRLTVL.

The CDR3, as DNA: TGTGCCAGCAGTTCGGACAGTCCTGAAGCTTTCTTT. Its protein product is CASSSDSPEAFF. The V call is TRBV12-3 or TRBV12-4, the J call TRBJ1-1; TRBD1 is a possible D gene (6 bases). V was trimmed by 4 bases and J by 6 bases, leaving 9 bases between them. The length of the CDR3 is 12 residues.

The CDR3 DNA is TGCAGTGGGGCAGGGTACTATGGCTACACCTTC. Protein sequence: CSGAGYYGYTF. The chain combines TRBV29-1 with TRBJ1-2, with D possibly TRBD1 on 5 matching bases. This CDR3 comprises 11 residues. Germline CDR1 SQVTM, CDR2 ANQGSEA. The whole variable domain, remainder taken from reference TRBV29-1 and TRBJ1-2, is SAVISQKPSRDICQRGTSLTIQCQVDSQVTMMFWYRQQPGQSLTLIATANQGSEATYESGFVIDKFPISRPNLTFSTLTVSNMSPEDSSIYLCSGAGYYGYTFGSGTRLTVV.

CDR3 in DNA: TGTGCCAGCAGTCCCTCGGGGGTTTACGAGCAGTACTTC. It yields the protein CASSPSGVYEQYF. The chain recombines TRBV12-3 or TRBV12-4 with TRBJ2-7, with D perhaps matching TRBD2 (6 bases). V lost 5 bases to trimming and J lost 4 bases, with 12 bases between them. The CDR3 runs to 13 residues.

V usage is TRBV27 and J usage is TRBJ2-5, with 10 bases fitting TRBD2. The CDR3 is made up of 17 amino acids. From germline, CDR1 is MNHEY and CDR2 SMNVEV (reference sequence). J lost 1 base, V lost 6 bases, and 11 bases had no gene match. The CDR3, as DNA: TGTGCCAGCAGACTAGTAGCGGGGGGCCGGATCCAAGAGACCCAGTACTTC. It translates to CASRLVAGGRIQETQYF.

The V gene is TRBV6-5, the J gene TRBJ1-3, with 9 bases matching TRBD1. The CDR3 is 15 amino acids. V lost 6 bases to trimming and J lost 4 bases; unmatched junction nucleotides: 7. Germline V CDR1 and CDR2: MNHEY, SVGAGI. CDR3 protein: CASRPDRGIGNTIYF. CDR3 coding DNA: TGTGCCAGCAGACCGGACAGGGGAATCGGAAACACCATATATTTT.

This chain joins TRBV7-9 and TRBJ2-3; 7 nucleotides agree with TRBD1. Germline-derived CDR1 and CDR2 are SEHNR and FQNEAQ (reference sequence). This CDR3 is 16 amino acids long. V trimming: 4 bases; J trimming: 1 base; junction bases outside the gene matches: 8. In DNA form, the CDR3 reads TGTGCCAGCAGCTCCTACAGGGGAGAGGGCACAGATACGCAGTATTTT. Its protein product is CASSSYRGEGTDTQYF.

This rearrangement joins TRBV5-1 to TRBJ1-1; maybe TRBD1 (5 bases). Trimming took 4 bases from V and 2 from J, leaving 15 bases between them. The CDR3 loop spans 15 amino acids. Germline V gene lookup returns CDR1 SGHRS and CDR2 YFSETQ. Written as DNA, the CDR3 is TGCGCCAGCAGCCCTAGCGGACATTCAAACACTGAAGCTTTCTTT. Protein product: CASSPSGHSNTEAFF.

The V gene is TRBV5-6, the J gene TRBJ2-3; 11 nucleotides align to TRBD2. This CDR3 spans 18 amino acids. The V and J ends lost 1 base and 2 bases, in that order; junction bases with no gene match: 9. The V gene's germline CDR1 is SGHDT and CDR2 YYEEEE. This CDR3 is CASSLTGTSGFYTDTQYF. CDR3 nucleotide sequence: TGTGCCAGCAGCTTGACTGGGACTAGCGGATTTTACACAGATACGCAGTATTTT.

The rearrangement links TRBV19 to TRBJ1-4, with D uncertain. Deletions cut 3 bases from V and 5 bases from J, with 10 bases between. The germline V gene encodes CDR1 LNHDA and CDR2 SQIVND (reference sequence). The CDR3 extends over 14 amino acids. CDR3 loop: CASSITSQNEKLFF. CDR3 nucleotides: TGTGCCAGTAGTATTACGAGTCAAAATGAAAAACTGTTTTTT.

The chain has TRBV5-6 and TRBJ1-2, with TRBD1 matching 9 bases. The ends lost 0 bases at V and 1 base at J; junction bases unmatched: 1. Germline V gene sequence: CDR1 SGHDT, CDR2 YYEEEE. The CDR3 runs 15 residues. CDR3 residues: CASSLGTGVNYGYTF. Written as DNA, the CDR3 is TGTGCCAGCAGCTTGGGGACAGGGGTTAACTATGGCTACACCTTC.

The chain links TRBV7-2 to TRBJ2-1; D may be TRBD1 (6 bases). Trimming pared 1 base from V and 6 bases from J, leaving 13 bases between. The CDR3 is 15 amino acids. CDR1 is SGHTA and CDR2 is FQGNSA in the germline V gene. The CDR3 DNA sequence: TGTGCCAGCAGCTTAGTCGGTTGGGACACCAATGAGCAGTTCTTC. It encodes CASSLVGWDTNEQFF. Full variable domain (remainder filled in from reference TRBV7-2 and TRBJ2-1): GAGVSQSPSNKVTEKGKDVELRCDPISGHTALYWYRQSLGQGLEFLIYFQGNSAPDKSGLPSDRFSAERTGGSVSTLTIQRTQQEDSAVYLCASSLVGWDTNEQFFGPGTRLTVL.